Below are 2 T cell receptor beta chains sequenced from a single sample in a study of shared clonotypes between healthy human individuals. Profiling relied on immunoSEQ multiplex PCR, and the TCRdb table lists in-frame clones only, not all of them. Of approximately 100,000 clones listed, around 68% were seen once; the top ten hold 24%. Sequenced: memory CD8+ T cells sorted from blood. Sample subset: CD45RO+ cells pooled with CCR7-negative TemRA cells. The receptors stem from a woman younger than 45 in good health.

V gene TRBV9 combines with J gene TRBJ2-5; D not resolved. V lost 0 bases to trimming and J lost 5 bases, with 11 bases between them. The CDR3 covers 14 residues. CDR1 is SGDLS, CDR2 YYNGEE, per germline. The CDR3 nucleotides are TGTGCCAGCAGCGTAGACGGTTCGTCCGAGACCCAGTACTTC. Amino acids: CASSVDGSSETQYF.

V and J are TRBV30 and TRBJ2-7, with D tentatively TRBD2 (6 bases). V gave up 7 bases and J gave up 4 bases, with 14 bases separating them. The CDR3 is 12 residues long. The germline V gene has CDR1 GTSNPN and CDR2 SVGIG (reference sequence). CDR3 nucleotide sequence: TGTGCCTCCCCTAGGCGGGGTTACGAGCAGTACTTC. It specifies CASPRRGYEQYF.